The 12 T cell receptor beta chains below come from one sample, sequenced in a study of cytomegalovirus exposure and HLA in healthy donors. Both 60 Vbeta primers and 13 Jbeta primers went into the PCR. Data came from immunoSEQ multiplex PCR; TCRdb stores just in-frame clones and leaves some out. This table has approximately 140,000 clones, roughly four fifths appearing once. Source material: PBMCs. The source is a woman in her 50s in good health and CMV-seronegative.

The V and J genes are TRBV6-4 and TRBJ1-5, with D uncertain. Between the trimmed V and J ends, which lost 5 bases and 5 bases, there was a span of 13 bases. Germline lookup yields CDR1 MRHNA and CDR2 SNTAGT. CDR3 size: 14 residues. The CDR3 sequence is CASSPSVGDQPQHF. DNA for the CDR3: TGTGCCAGCAGTCCGTCGGTAGGAGATCAGCCCCAGCATTTT.

This clone was counted a few times. This chain connects TRBV28 to TRBJ1-5, with 7 nucleotides matching TRBD1. The CDR3 totals 16 residues. The V gene's germline CDR1 is MDHEN and CDR2 SYDVKM. Trimming took 7 bases from V and 6 from J; bases not matched to a gene: 15. CDR3 loop: CASTFRTGAWIQPQHF. CDR3 sequence (DNA): TGTGCCAGCACTTTTAGGACAGGAGCATGGATTCAGCCCCAGCATTTT.

The chain employs TRBV7-9 and TRBJ2-7; D may be TRBD1 (6 bases). Germline CDR1 SEHNR, CDR2 FQNEAQ (reference sequence). The CDR3 runs to 14 residues. V was cut by 0 bases and J by 2 bases, with 8 bases left in between. The CDR3 loop is CASSLASGAYEQYF. The CDR3 nucleotides are TGTGCCAGCAGCTTAGCCTCAGGGGCCTACGAGCAGTACTTC.

V and J are TRBV19 and TRBJ1-3; D uncertain. Germline V gene data show CDR1 as LNHDA and CDR2 as SQIVND (reference sequence). There are 15 residues in the CDR3. V was trimmed by 10 bases and J by 2 bases, leaving 18 bases between them. The CDR3 loop is CATQEDTITGNTIYF. The CDR3 region has the DNA TGTGCCACCCAGGAAGATACGATAACTGGAAACACCATATATTTT.

The CDR3 here is CASSALTGDGADTQYF. As DNA, the CDR3 is TGTGCCAGCAGTGCCCTTACAGGGGACGGGGCAGATACGCAGTATTTT. V is TRBV6-4 and J is TRBJ2-3, with 7 bases fitting TRBD1. The CDR3 length is 16 residues. The V gene's germline CDR1 is MRHNA and CDR2 SNTAGT. Unmatched junction bases numbered 11, after V lost 4 bases and J lost 4 bases.

This rearrangement joins TRBV7-2 to TRBJ1-3; D gene ambiguous. The CDR3 extends over 14 amino acids. V lost 0 bases and J 8 bases, leaving 11 bases between the germline ends. Germline CDR1 is SGHTA and CDR2 is FQGNSA. The CDR3 DNA sequence: TGTGCCAGCAGCTTAGCACTAGGGAGGGACACCATATATTTT. It encodes CASSLALGRDTIYF.

The chain combines TRBV11-3 with TRBJ2-5; 10 bases are shared with TRBD1. Germline CDR1 SGHNT, CDR2 YENEEA. The CDR3 loop spans 13 amino acids. V lost 5 bases to trimming and J lost 9 bases; unmatched junction nucleotides: 6. The CDR3 protein is CASSLGQGVAQYF. CDR3 DNA sequence: TGTGCCAGCAGCCTCGGACAGGGGGTGGCCCAGTACTTC.

This chain uses TRBV2 with TRBJ2-7, with D possibly matching TRBD2 (7 bases). The CDR3 extends over 15 amino acids. The V gene lost 8 bases and the J gene lost 5 bases, with 22 bases spanning the gap. CDR1 and CDR2 (germline): SNHLY, FYNNEI. This chain's CDR3 is CASGGGSVILDEQYF. In DNA form, the CDR3 reads TGTGCCAGCGGGGGGGGCAGCGTCATCCTTGACGAGCAGTACTTC.

This chain connects TRBV19 to TRBJ1-6; possibly TRBD1 for D (6 bases). V was pared by 5 bases and J by 9 bases, with 14 bases between. Germline V gives CDR1 LNHDA, CDR2 SQIVND (reference sequence). The CDR3 loop spans 14 amino acids. Here the CDR3 reads CASSAGEWGSPLHF. The CDR3 bases are TGTGCCAGTAGTGCAGGGGAGTGGGGTTCACCCCTCCACTTT.

The chain has TRBV7-3 and TRBJ1-3; a possible D gene is TRBD1 (5 bases). The ends were cut back, 5 bases at V and 5 bases at J, with 16 bases in the middle. The CDR3 covers 15 residues. In germline, CDR1 is SGHTA, CDR2 FQGTGA. The CDR3 sequence: CASSDVGRGRNTIYF. The CDR3 DNA is TGTGCCAGCAGCGATGTGGGTAGGGGCCGAAACACCATATATTTT.

This clone was seen only once. The rearrangement joins TRBV7-9 to TRBJ2-7; TRBD2 might be the D (6 bases). CDR3 length equals 12 residues. Trimming removed 5 bases at V and 4 bases at J, with 9 bases between. Germline CDR1 SEHNR, CDR2 FQNEAQ (reference sequence). CDR3 bases: TGTGCCAGCAGCCCGAGCGGGTACGAGCAGTACTTC. Translation: CASSPSGYEQYF.

The CDR3 DNA reads as TGCGCCAGCAGCCAAGATGCAGGGTCCGGAGAGACCCAGTACTTC. It translates to CASSQDAGSGETQYF. V is TRBV4-3 and J is TRBJ2-5, with D perhaps TRBD1 (5 bases). Germline V gene lookup returns CDR1 LGHNA and CDR2 YSLEER. V was pared by 0 bases and J by 4 bases, with 12 bases between. The CDR3 spans 15 residues.